These 27 T cell receptor beta chains share one sample of origin, sequenced in a study of blood T cell repertoires in COVID-19. TCRdb's table, derived via immunoSEQ multiplex PCR, lists solely in-frame clones and lacks some. The sample has hundreds of thousands of clones; 70% to 90% are singletons. The specimen sequenced was peripheral blood. Receptor source: a woman in her twenties or thirties with COVID-19, enrolled during active disease.

The V gene is TRBV7-9, the J gene TRBJ2-5; 7 nucleotides line up with TRBD1. CDR3 length equals 15 residues. V was clipped by 1 base and J by 5 bases; unmatched bases: 7. Germline-derived CDR1 and CDR2 are SEHNR and FQNEAQ (reference sequence). This CDR3 is CASSLGQGKFETQYF. The CDR3, as DNA: TGTGCCAGCAGCTTAGGACAGGGAAAATTTGAGACCCAGTACTTC.

This chain connects TRBV3-1 (or the pseudogene TRBV3-2) to TRBJ2-1, with 9 positions matching TRBD2. The CDR3 totals 14 residues. Germline V gene data show CDR1 as LGHDT and CDR2 as YNNKEL (reference sequence). The J segment lost 6 bases and the V segment lost 8 bases, leaving 8 bases of the junction unmatched. As DNA, the CDR3 is TGTGCCAGCTCCGGGACTAGCATTTCCAATGAGCAGTTCTTC. Protein: CASSGTSISNEQFF.

The V and J genes are TRBV7-2 and TRBJ2-1; D remains ambiguous. The length of the CDR3 is 11 residues. Germline lookup yields CDR1 SGHTA and CDR2 FQGNSA. V lost 1 base to trimming and J lost 9 bases, with 4 bases between them. The CDR3 DNA reads TGTGCCAGCAGCTTAGGCGCTGAGCAGTTCTTC. Its translation is CASSLGAEQFF.

V usage is TRBV11-3 and J usage is TRBJ2-4, with TRBD2 as a possible D gene (6 bases). The V gene lost 5 bases and the J gene lost 8 bases, with 16 bases spanning the gap. Germline V lookup: CDR1 SGHNT, CDR2 YENEEA. This CDR3 is built from 14 residues. The CDR3 DNA reads TGTGCCAGCAGCCCTCTTTTCGCGGGGCACATTCAGTACTTC. It codes for CASSPLFAGHIQYF.

The chain recombines TRBV3-1 (or the pseudogene TRBV3-2) with TRBJ2-1; 7 bases are a match to TRBD2. The CDR3 is 17 residues long. V shed 5 bases, J shed 0 bases, and the junction held 10 bases outside the gene matches. The germline gives CDR1 LGHDT, CDR2 YNNKEL (reference sequence). CDR3 DNA: TGTGCCAGCAGCGGCCGGGACTACTTGTTCTCCTACAATGAGCAGTTCTTC. This codes for CASSGRDYLFSYNEQFF.

The chain uses TRBV11-2 and TRBJ2-5; D might be TRBD2 (6 bases). V gave up 4 bases and J gave up 3 bases, with 15 bases separating them. From germline, CDR1 is SGHAT and CDR2 FQNNGV. The CDR3 is made up of 15 amino acids. The CDR3 sequence: CASSSVRRGEETQYF. CDR3 coding DNA: TGTGCCAGCAGCTCGGTAAGGAGGGGAGAAGAGACCCAGTACTTC.

V and J are TRBV5-1 and TRBJ1-1; the D gene is possibly TRBD1 (5 bases). Germline CDR1 SGHRS, CDR2 YFSETQ. CDR3 size: 15 residues. V lost 8 bases and J 3 bases, leaving 20 bases between the germline ends. CDR3 nucleotide sequence: TGCGCCAGTCAAAGGGGAGGGCGGGTGGACACTGAAGCTTTCTTT. This codes for CASQRGGRVDTEAFF.

J is TRBJ2-7 and V is TRBV3-1 (or the pseudogene TRBV3-2), with D possibly matching TRBD1 (6 bases). The CDR3 runs 14 residues. Germline CDR1 reads LGHDT; CDR2 reads YNNKEL (reference sequence). V dropped 2 bases and J dropped 0 bases, with 8 bases sitting between them. CDR3 DNA: TGTGCCAGCAGCCAAAGAGGGGGCTCCTACGAGCAGTACTTC. The encoded protein is CASSQRGGSYEQYF.

The genes are TRBV6-5 and TRBJ1-2; D ambiguous. Germline V gene lookup returns CDR1 MNHEY and CDR2 SVGAGI. The ends were cut back, 2 bases at V and 3 bases at J, with 7 bases in the middle. The CDR3 extends over 13 amino acids. CDR3 sequence reads: CASSYRSDYGYTF. DNA of the CDR3: TGTGCCAGCAGTTACCGGTCGGACTATGGCTACACCTTC.

This clone was detected once. This chain joins TRBV14 and TRBJ2-1; 7 bases align to TRBD2. CDR1 and CDR2 (germline): SGHDN, FVKESK. Trimming took 1 base from V and 5 from J; bases not matched to a gene: 5. This CDR3 is built from 15 residues. The CDR3 nucleotides read TGTGCCAGCAGCCAAGTTTCAGCGGGGAACAATGAGCAGTTCTTC. Translating gives CASSQVSAGNNEQFF.

The chain has TRBV5-1 and TRBJ2-1; 8 positions match TRBD1. With V trimmed by 4 bases and J by 8 bases, 11 bases remained unmatched. The CDR3 extends over 15 amino acids. Germline V gene data show CDR1 as SGHRS and CDR2 as YFSETQ. CDR3 loop: CASSPWTGFIDEQFF. The DNA of the CDR3 is TGCGCCAGCAGCCCGTGGACAGGGTTTATCGATGAGCAGTTCTTC.

The rearrangement joins TRBV7-9 to TRBJ2-3; weak D call: TRBD1 (6 bases). With 5 bases removed from V and 0 bases from J, the gap between germline ends came to 15 bases. The CDR3 sequence is 16 residues long. CDR1 and CDR2 from the germline V gene are SEHNR and FQNEAQ (reference sequence). CDR3 residues: CASSLGHRKSTDTQYF. The CDR3 nucleotides read TGTGCCAGCAGCCTGGGACACCGTAAGAGCACAGATACGCAGTATTTT.

This chain uses TRBV28 with TRBJ2-7, with 9 bases aligning to TRBD2. The CDR3 totals 15 residues. Looked up from germline, CDR1 is MDHEN and CDR2 is SYDVKM. Germline trimming cut 5 bases from V and 2 bases from J; bases unmatched to any gene: 7. Here the CDR3 DNA reads TGTGCCAGCAGTCCCAGCGGGAGGCCTACCTACGAGCAGTACGTC. Protein: CASSPSGRPTYEQYV.

This clone was found once. V gene TRBV6-5 combines with J gene TRBJ1-2; TRBD1 matches 7 bases. Trimming removed 2 bases from V and 8 bases from J; junction bases left unmatched: 5. Per the germline V gene, CDR1 is MNHEY and CDR2 is SVGAGI. This CDR3 region has 13 residues. The CDR3 reads CASSYRQGRGYTF. The DNA for the CDR3 is TGTGCCAGCAGTTACCGACAGGGTCGAGGCTACACCTTC.

The chain uses TRBV7-9 and TRBJ1-4; TRBD1 agrees at 9 bases. CDR3 length: 16 amino acids. Looked up from germline, CDR1 is SEHNR and CDR2 is FQNEAQ (reference sequence). With 5 bases clipped from V and 7 bases from J, the junction kept 11 bases outside the gene matches. DNA of the CDR3: TGTGCCAGCAGCCCGACCCGAGCGGACAGGGGTGAAAAACTGTTTTTT. Amino acid sequence: CASSPTRADRGEKLFF.

V is TRBV27 and J is TRBJ1-4, with 7 bases identical to TRBD1. The germline CDR1 and CDR2 sequences are MNHEY and SMNVEV (reference sequence). The CDR3 has 15 residues. Trimming removed 5 bases from V and 5 bases from J; junction bases left unmatched: 8. The CDR3: CASSPGTAANEKLFF. The CDR3 DNA follows: TGTGCCAGCAGTCCGGGGACAGCCGCCAATGAAAAACTGTTTTTT.

The CDR3 sequence: CASSEGRAGTDTQYF. The CDR3 DNA sequence: TGTGCCAGCAGTGAAGGGCGGGCCGGCACAGATACGCAGTATTTT. The rearrangement links TRBV2 to TRBJ2-3; TRBD2 might be the D (5 bases). Germline CDR1 reads SNHLY; CDR2 reads FYNNEI. The CDR3 runs to 15 residues. V lost 1 base to trimming and J lost 1 base, with 9 bases between them.

The chain joins TRBV5-4 to TRBJ2-3, with 8 bases identical to TRBD2. CDR1 and CDR2 (germline): SGHNT, YYREEE (reference sequence). The length of the CDR3 is 14 residues. Trimming at V came to 5 bases and at J to 5 bases, leaving 7 bases not matched to a gene. The CDR3 DNA is TGTGCCAGCAGTCAAGTTAGCGGGGTAGATACGCAGTATTTT. It specifies CASSQVSGVDTQYF.

The chain couples TRBV6-2 or TRBV6-3 to TRBJ2-6, with 9 bases matching TRBD1. Germline V gene data show CDR1 as MNHEY and CDR2 as SVGEGT. V shed 2 bases, J shed 1 base, and the junction held 3 bases outside the gene matches. The CDR3 is 17 residues long. Here the CDR3 reads CASSYGQGRSGANVLTF. The CDR3 DNA reads TGTGCCAGCAGTTACGGACAGGGGCGGTCTGGGGCCAACGTCCTGACTTTC.

The CDR3 loop is CASSLVSLAGVTQYF. The CDR3 bases are TGCGCCAGCAGCTTGGTTTCGCTAGCGGGGGTGACGCAGTATTTT. The chain joins TRBV5-1 to TRBJ2-3; 10 nucleotides line up with TRBD2. This CDR3 has 15 residues. The germline V gene has CDR1 SGHRS and CDR2 YFSETQ. V lost 0 bases and J lost 9; bases outside the gene matches: 7.

The rearrangement uses TRBV2 and TRBJ2-2, with 12 bases matching TRBD2. The CDR3 runs to 15 residues. The V gene's germline CDR1 is SNHLY and CDR2 FYNNEI. The V and J ends lost 6 bases and 1 base, in that order; junction bases with no gene match: 0. CDR3 protein: CASRLAGGNTGELFF. In DNA form, the CDR3 reads TGTGCCAGCAGACTAGCGGGAGGGAACACCGGGGAGCTGTTTTTT.

The chain carries TRBV2 and TRBJ2-5; D is uncertain. The CDR3 extends over 10 amino acids. V lost 4 bases, J lost 7 bases, and 4 bases lay in between. The germline gives CDR1 SNHLY, CDR2 FYNNEI. DNA for the CDR3: TGTGCCAGCAGTGGTCTGACCCAGTACTTC. This encodes CASSGLTQYF.

This chain joins TRBV19 and TRBJ1-5; D possibly corresponds to TRBD1 (5 bases). The CDR3 length is 14 residues. Trimming cost V 5 bases and J 6 bases, with 14 bases left between them. CDR1 is LNHDA, CDR2 SQIVND, per germline (reference sequence). The CDR3 coding sequence is TGTGCCAGTAGTCTACTACGGCAGGGTCAGCCCCAGCATTTT. This gives the protein CASSLLRQGQPQHF.

The chain is built from TRBV28 and TRBJ2-4; 12 positions agree with TRBD2. This CDR3 is 16 amino acids long. V dropped 7 bases and J dropped 7; count of bases not matched to a gene: 11. Germline loops: CDR1 MDHEN, CDR2 SYDVKM. The CDR3 nucleotides are TGTGCCAGCACTCCGACTAGCGGGAGTGTGCGGAACATTCAGTACTTC. Translated: CASTPTSGSVRNIQYF. Combining the CDR3 with reference TRBV28 and TRBJ2-4 gives the whole variable domain DVKVTQSSRYLVKRTGEKVFLECVQDMDHENMFWYRQDPGLGLRLIYFSYDVKMKEKGDIPEGYSVSREKKERFSLILESASTNQTSMYLCASTPTSGSVRNIQYFGAGTRLSVL.

In this sample, this clone turned up once. The chain couples TRBV6-5 to TRBJ1-1; D perhaps matches TRBD1 (5 bases). Germline V gene lookup returns CDR1 MNHEY and CDR2 SVGAGI. The CDR3 covers 14 residues. V was shortened by 1 base and J by 7 bases, with 13 bases between the two germline ends. CDR3 coding DNA: TGTGCCAGCAGTTACTTCGGGGGGGATGGTGAAGCTTTCTTT. Translation: CASSYFGGDGEAFF.

This clone was counted a single time. V is TRBV27 and J is TRBJ1-1, with TRBD1 matching 7 bases. Germline V gene data show CDR1 as MNHEY and CDR2 as SMNVEV (reference sequence). CDR3 length: 13 amino acids. With 10 bases clipped from V and 0 bases from J, the junction kept 5 bases outside the gene matches. The DNA of the CDR3 is TGTGCCATTCCGACAGGGATGAACACTGAAGCTTTCTTT. It translates to CAIPTGMNTEAFF.

CDR3 residues: CATSDPHLADTQYF. CDR3 nucleotides: TGTGCCACCAGTGATCCCCACTTGGCAGATACGCAGTATTTT. V and J are TRBV24-1 and TRBJ2-3; unclear D gene. Germline CDR1 reads KGHDR; CDR2 reads SFDVKD. The CDR3 runs to 14 residues. Trimming pared 3 bases from V and 4 bases from J, leaving 10 bases between.